These 6 T cell receptor beta chains came from one sample sequenced in a study of blood T cell repertoires in COVID-19. Assay used: immunoSEQ multiplex PCR; TCRdb lists only in-frame clones, some missing. The sample includes some 370,000 clones, 85% to 90% of them seen just once. Sequencing was performed on peripheral blood. The receptors stem from a man younger than 35 with active or convalescent COVID-19.

The chain employs TRBV7-2 and TRBJ1-5; 7 positions agree with TRBD1. The germline V gene encodes CDR1 SGHTA and CDR2 FQGNSA. Unmatched junction bases numbered 5, after V lost 6 bases and J lost 3 bases. The CDR3 contains 14 residues. CDR3 region: CASRSGGYNQPQHF. The CDR3 region has the DNA TGTGCCAGCAGGTCAGGGGGATACAATCAGCCCCAGCATTTT.

The J gene is TRBJ2-1, the V gene TRBV7-9, with 11 bases lining up with TRBD2. CDR1 and CDR2 (germline): SEHNR, FQNEAQ (reference sequence). There are 15 residues in the CDR3. V dropped 5 bases and J dropped 4; count of bases not matched to a gene: 4. The CDR3 bases are TGTGCCAGCAGCGATAGACTAGCGGGGTACAATGAGCAGTTCTTC. Translating it yields CASSDRLAGYNEQFF.

This chain uses TRBV7-9 with TRBJ2-7; TRBD2 matches 8 bases. J lost 6 bases, V lost 5 bases, and 6 bases had no gene match. Germline lookup yields CDR1 SEHNR and CDR2 FQNEAQ (reference sequence). There are 13 residues in the CDR3. The CDR3 protein is CASSPGGGFEQYF. The DNA of the CDR3 is TGTGCCAGCAGCCCCGGCGGGGGGTTCGAGCAGTACTTC.

This clone was detected only a few times. This chain uses TRBV9 with TRBJ1-5, with D possibly being TRBD1 (6 bases). V lost 0 bases to trimming and J lost 3 bases, with 10 bases between them. Germline V lookup: CDR1 SGDLS, CDR2 YYNGEE. CDR3 length: 15 residues. The CDR3 nucleotides are TGTGCCAGCAGCGTAGGGGCAGGGGTCAATCAGCCCCAGCATTTT. Translated, it gives CASSVGAGVNQPQHF.

The CDR3 nucleotides are TGTGCCAGCAGCCTCCGAGCGTATACCTATAATTCACCCCTCCACTTT. It codes for CASSLRAYTYNSPLHF. The chain carries TRBV7-8 and TRBJ1-6; unclear D gene. The V gene lost 5 bases and the J gene lost 2 bases, with 13 bases spanning the gap. Germline values: CDR1 SGHVS, CDR2 FQNEAQ. CDR3 length: 16 amino acids.

The chain joins TRBV7-2 to TRBJ2-7, with TRBD1 matching over 9 bases. The CDR3 runs to 14 residues. CDR1 and CDR2 from the germline V gene are SGHTA and FQGNSA. Losses at the gene ends were 10 bases for V and 3 bases for J; bases not matched to a gene: 10. This chain's CDR3 is CATSVGTGFYEQYF. The CDR3 DNA reads as TGTGCCACCTCGGTTGGGACAGGGTTCTACGAGCAGTACTTC.